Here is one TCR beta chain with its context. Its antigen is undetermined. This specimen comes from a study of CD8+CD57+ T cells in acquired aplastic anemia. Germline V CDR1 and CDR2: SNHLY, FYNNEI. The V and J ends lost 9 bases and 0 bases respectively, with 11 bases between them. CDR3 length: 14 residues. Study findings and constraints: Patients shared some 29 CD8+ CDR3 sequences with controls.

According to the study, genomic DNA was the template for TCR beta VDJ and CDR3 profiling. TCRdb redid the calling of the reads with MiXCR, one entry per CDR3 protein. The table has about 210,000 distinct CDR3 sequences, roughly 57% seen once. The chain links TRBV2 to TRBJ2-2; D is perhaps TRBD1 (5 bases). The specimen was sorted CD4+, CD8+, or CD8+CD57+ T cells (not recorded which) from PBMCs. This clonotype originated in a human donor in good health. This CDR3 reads CASGDRTNTGELFF. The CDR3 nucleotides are TGTGCCAGTGGAGACAGAACGAACACCGGGGAGCTGTTTTTT. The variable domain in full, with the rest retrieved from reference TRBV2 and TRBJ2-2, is EPEVTQTPSHQVTQMGQEVILRCVPISNHLYFYWYRQILGQKVEFLVSFYNNEISEKSEIFDDQFSVERPDGSNFTLKIRSTKLEDSAMYFCASGDRTNTGELFFGEGSRLTVL.